The present T cell receptor beta chain was sequenced within a study of tumor and adjacent non-tumor tissue in lung cancer. Broader study findings: In normal lung, the top 100 clones were significantly more dominant than in tumor.

This sample's RNA came from whole unsorted tissue. Chemotherapy-naive patients with new lung cancer underwent thoracic surgery in China, August–late 2014. Germline assignment: CDR1 DFQATT and CDR2 SNEGSKA (reference sequence). This CDR3 comprises 15 residues. As concerns this clonotype: Its antigen is unidentified. The junction does not match germline at one end; this may be a read error.

The library came from three nested PCR rounds adapted from ARM-PCR protocols. Via MiXCR, TCRdb re-called the multiplex PCR reads, giving one row per CDR3 protein. The sample has some 200,000 distinct CDR3 sequences, less than 80% seen once; the top ten hold almost 25%. The source material was lung tumor tissue. This clonotype originated in a man aged 55-75 years with non-small cell lung cancer. V gene TRBV20-1 combines with J gene TRBJ1-6, with D tentatively TRBD1 (6 bases). CDR3 sequence: CGASIQTGGNSPLHF. Here the CDR3 DNA reads TGCGGTGCTAGTATTCAGACTGGGGGCAATTCACCCCTCCACTTT.